The 30 T cell receptor beta chains given below trace back to one sample, sequenced in a study of technical replicates of blood from a handful of donors. The repertoire was sequenced with immunoSEQ multiplex PCR; TCRdb's copy has only in-frame clones and lacks some. Of approximately 75,000 clones in the sample, 90% to 96% were seen once. Sequencing was done on a sample of T cells isolated from PBMCs. These receptors were collected from a human donor in good health.

The rearrangement uses TRBV6-1 and TRBJ2-7, with D possibly matching TRBD2 (6 bases). Germline lookup yields CDR1 MNHNS and CDR2 SASEGT. This CDR3 comprises 12 residues. Trimming removed 5 bases from V and 6 bases from J, with 11 bases in between. This CDR3 reads CASSSGLIEQYF. CDR3 bases: TGTGCCAGCAGTTCGGGACTTATCGAGCAGTACTTC.

This clone was observed a few times. V gene TRBV9 combines with J gene TRBJ1-2; D not resolved. V lost 0 bases and J 7 bases, leaving 13 bases between the germline ends. The germline V gene encodes CDR1 SGDLS and CDR2 YYNGEE. The CDR3 is made up of 14 amino acids. The CDR3: CASSVGPHQRGYTF. The CDR3 bases are TGTGCCAGCAGCGTAGGGCCCCACCAACGTGGCTACACCTTC.

The V gene is TRBV30, the J gene TRBJ2-3; 7 bases fit TRBD1. After removal of 5 bases from V and 10 bases from J, the junction contained 18 bases not matched to a gene. Germline CDR1 is GTSNPN and CDR2 is SVGIG (reference sequence). This CDR3 comprises 15 residues. The CDR3 loop reads CAWGREGARRGAQYF. CDR3 in DNA: TGTGCCTGGGGGAGAGAGGGGGCAAGGAGAGGAGCGCAGTATTTT.

The rearrangement uses TRBV14 and TRBJ2-1; tentative D call: TRBD1 (6 bases). V lost 0 bases to trimming and J lost 6 bases, with 12 bases between them. Germline CDR1 and CDR2: SGHDN and FVKESK. CDR3 length: 15 amino acids. The CDR3 nucleotides read TGTGCCAGCAGCCAAGATGTGGGGGCCCTCAATGAGCAGTTCTTC. Protein sequence: CASSQDVGALNEQFF.

This sequence joins TRBV14 and TRBJ1-2; D call uncertain. V lost 0 bases and J lost 1, with 9 bases in between. In germline, CDR1 is SGHDN, CDR2 FVKESK. The CDR3 has 15 residues. The chain's CDR3 is CASSQDFGGNYGYTF. The CDR3 coding sequence is TGTGCCAGCAGCCAAGACTTCGGCGGTAACTATGGCTACACCTTC.

The chain recombines TRBV30 with TRBJ1-2; D remains unclear. V gave up 4 bases and J gave up 4 bases, with 13 bases separating them. The CDR3 has 13 amino acids. Germline V gene lookup returns CDR1 GTSNPN and CDR2 SVGIG (reference sequence). The CDR3 reads CAWNYGRSYGYTF. The CDR3 bases are TGTGCCTGGAATTACGGCAGGTCCTATGGCTACACCTTC.

This rearrangement joins TRBV28 to TRBJ1-3; the match to TRBD1 covers 7 bases. This CDR3 has 17 amino acids. Germline V gene lookup returns CDR1 MDHEN and CDR2 SYDVKM. V lost 9 bases to trimming and J lost 0 bases; unmatched junction nucleotides: 14. CDR3 residues: CASTPGQSRSSGNTIYF. The CDR3 bases are TGTGCCAGTACCCCGGGACAGTCAAGAAGCTCTGGAAACACCATATATTTT. Drawing the rest from reference TRBV28 and TRBJ1-3, the complete variable domain is DVKVTQSSRYLVKRTGEKVFLECVQDMDHENMFWYRQDPGLGLRLIYFSYDVKMKEKGDIPEGYSVSREKKERFSLILESASTNQTSMYLCASTPGQSRSSGNTIYFGEGSWLTVV.

This chain connects TRBV15 to TRBJ2-7; D is possibly TRBD1 (5 bases). Germline V gene lookup returns CDR1 LNHNV and CDR2 YYDKDF (reference sequence). Deletions cut 1 base from V and 3 bases from J, with 13 bases between. CDR3 length equals 15 residues. The CDR3 coding sequence is TGTGCCACCAGCAGAGGGTCAGGGTGGAGCTACGAGCAGTACTTC. Amino acid sequence: CATSRGSGWSYEQYF.

This chain joins TRBV27 and TRBJ2-7; a possible D gene is TRBD1 (5 bases). The CDR3 contains 13 residues. Trimming took 5 bases from V and 6 from J, leaving 14 bases between them. Germline CDR1 reads MNHEY; CDR2 reads SMNVEV (reference sequence). CDR3 loop: CASSAHGASEQYF. CDR3 nucleotide sequence: TGTGCCAGCAGTGCTCATGGGGCCTCCGAGCAGTACTTC.

This sequence joins TRBV29-1 and TRBJ2-7; 7 nucleotides match TRBD1. V lost 4 bases to trimming and J lost 2 bases; unmatched junction nucleotides: 5. The germline V gene has CDR1 SQVTM and CDR2 ANQGSEA. CDR3 length equals 13 residues. CDR3 loop: CSVGTGNTYEQYF. CDR3 coding DNA: TGCAGCGTTGGGACAGGTAATACCTACGAGCAGTACTTC.

The V call is TRBV18, the J call TRBJ1-1, with a tentative D call TRBD1 (6 bases). Looked up from germline, CDR1 is KGHSH and CDR2 is LQKENI. Trimming stripped 4 bases from V and 2 bases from J, with 11 bases between. There are 14 residues in the CDR3. CDR3 sequence (DNA): TGTGCCAGCTCACTACAGGGTGACAACACTGAAGCTTTCTTT. Protein sequence: CASSLQGDNTEAFF.

The CDR3 coding sequence is TGTGCCAGCAGTTTATTAAACGGGAGGTGGACAGATACGCAGTATTTT. Residues: CASSLLNGRWTDTQYF. This chain joins TRBV28 and TRBJ2-3, with TRBD2 matching over 7 bases. V was pared by 1 base and J by 3 bases, with 7 bases of the junction left unmatched. The CDR3 sequence is 16 residues long. CDR1 and CDR2 (germline): MDHEN, SYDVKM.

The chain uses TRBV7-9 and TRBJ1-4; tentative D call: TRBD1 (5 bases). Trimming left V 7 bases short and J 8 bases short, with 20 bases between. CDR3 length: 15 amino acids. From germline, CDR1 is SEHNR and CDR2 FQNEAQ (reference sequence). This chain's CDR3 is CASIPGGTGREKLFF. In DNA form, the CDR3 reads TGTGCCAGCATCCCCGGCGGGACTGGTCGGGAAAAACTGTTTTTT.

This clone was seen just once. The gene calls are TRBV5-1 and TRBJ2-2; 7 positions agree with TRBD1. CDR1 is SGHRS and CDR2 is YFSETQ in the germline V gene. Unmatched junction bases numbered 6, after V lost 0 bases and J lost 4 bases. This CDR3 has 16 amino acids. CDR3 sequence: CASSLAPGQSTGELFF. The CDR3 nucleotides read TGCGCCAGCAGCTTGGCCCCGGGACAGTCCACCGGGGAGCTGTTTTTT.

The V call is TRBV30, the J call TRBJ2-7; 11 positions agree with TRBD1. Germline loops: CDR1 GTSNPN, CDR2 SVGIG (reference sequence). Trimming at V came to 2 bases and at J to 5 bases, leaving 8 bases not matched to a gene. CDR3 size: 15 residues. The CDR3 is CAWSTGQGAWDEQYF. CDR3 bases: TGTGCCTGGAGTACCGGACAGGGGGCCTGGGACGAGCAGTACTTC.

This rearrangement joins TRBV5-1 to TRBJ2-5; the match to TRBD1 covers 7 bases. V dropped 0 bases and J dropped 2; count of bases not matched to a gene: 4. Germline V gives CDR1 SGHRS, CDR2 YFSETQ. The CDR3 has 15 amino acids. CDR3 in DNA: TGCGCCAGCAGCTTGGAGTACAGGGGACAAGAGACCCAGTACTTC. Encoded protein: CASSLEYRGQETQYF.

This clone was seen a single time. V and J are TRBV6-5 and TRBJ1-4; 8 nucleotides match TRBD1. Germline values: CDR1 MNHEY, CDR2 SVGAGI. This CDR3 is built from 15 residues. V gave up 2 bases and J gave up 7 bases; unmatched junction bases: 6. The CDR3 sequence is CASSYSWTGSEKLFF. The CDR3 DNA is TGTGCCAGCAGTTACAGCTGGACAGGGTCTGAAAAACTGTTTTTT.

A remark on this clone: This specimen includes other DNA sequences encoding the same CDR3. V usage is TRBV6-6 and J usage is TRBJ1-1; 8 bases are a match to TRBD1. Germline CDR1 reads MNHNY; CDR2 reads SVGAGI (reference sequence). Trimming cost V 7 bases and J 4 bases; bases outside gene matches: 5. The CDR3 is 13 residues long. CDR3 bases: TGTGCCAGCAAATCAACAGGGGGCACTGAAGCTTTCTTT. This translates into CASKSTGGTEAFF.

The chain links TRBV7-2 to TRBJ2-5, with D unresolved. This CDR3 has 14 amino acids. Trimming removed 5 bases at V and 1 base at J, with 11 bases between. Germline V CDR1 and CDR2: SGHTA, FQGNSA. The CDR3 reads CASSQQRSQETQYF. The DNA for the CDR3 is TGTGCCAGCAGCCAACAGAGATCCCAAGAGACCCAGTACTTC.

The chain recombines TRBV7-8 with TRBJ1-2, with a weak D call TRBD1 (5 bases). Trimming stripped 5 bases from V and 6 bases from J, with 19 bases between. This CDR3 comprises 15 residues. CDR1 SGHVS and CDR2 FQNEAQ come from the germline V gene. The CDR3 nucleotides are TGTGCCAGCAGCCCTCAGTTAGGAGGGGACGATGGCTACACCTTC. Translated, it gives CASSPQLGGDDGYTF.

The chain recombines TRBV5-4 with TRBJ1-1; D unclear. The CDR3 is made up of 12 amino acids. With 2 bases removed from V and 3 bases from J, the gap between germline ends came to 5 bases. Looked up from germline, CDR1 is SGHNT and CDR2 is YYREEE (reference sequence). CDR3 residues: CASSLKHTEAFF. For the CDR3, the DNA is TGTGCCAGCAGCTTAAAGCACACTGAAGCTTTCTTT.

CDR3 sequence (DNA): TGTGCCAGCAGCATAGCGACAGGGTATGAAAAACTGTTTTTT. Its protein is CASSIATGYEKLFF. The chain couples TRBV11-2 to TRBJ1-4; 7 bases are a match to TRBD1. The CDR3 runs 14 residues. J was trimmed by 6 bases and V by 5 bases; bases with no gene match: 6. CDR1 SGHAT and CDR2 FQNNGV come from the germline V gene. Combining the CDR3 with reference TRBV11-2 and TRBJ1-4 gives the whole variable domain EAGVAQSPRYKIIEKRQSVAFWCNPISGHATLYWYQQILGQGPKLLIQFQNNGVVDDSQLPKDRFSAERLKGVDSTLKIQPAKLEDSAVYLCASSIATGYEKLFFGSGTQLSVL.

J is TRBJ2-5 and V is TRBV5-1; 7 bases fit TRBD1. CDR3 length equals 15 residues. Germline trimming cut 4 bases from V and 5 bases from J; bases unmatched to any gene: 11. Germline CDR1 reads SGHRS; CDR2 reads YFSETQ. CDR3 in DNA: TGCGCCAGCAGCCCTCAAACAGGGACAGTGGAGACCCAGTACTTC. This codes for CASSPQTGTVETQYF.

This chain joins TRBV5-1 and TRBJ2-1; maybe TRBD1 (6 bases). The CDR3 extends over 14 amino acids. Germline V CDR1 and CDR2: SGHRS, YFSETQ. Trimming took off 0 bases at V and 8 bases at J, with 12 bases between the two ends. The CDR3 DNA reads as TGCGCCAGCAGCTTGGCACAGGGTAGCGATGAGCAGTTCTTC. Its translation is CASSLAQGSDEQFF.

The V call is TRBV6-5, the J call TRBJ2-6; no clear D. This CDR3 spans 15 amino acids. Deletions cut 0 bases from V and 4 bases from J, with 7 bases between. Germline V CDR1 and CDR2: MNHEY, SVGAGI. The CDR3 sequence: CASSYSGPGANVLTF. DNA for the CDR3: TGTGCCAGCAGTTACTCGGGCCCCGGGGCCAACGTCCTGACTTTC.

The chain links TRBV7-3 to TRBJ2-5; 7 bases align to TRBD2. There are 15 residues in the CDR3. Trimming cost V 1 base and J 0 bases; bases outside gene matches: 2. CDR1 is SGHTA, CDR2 FQGTGA, per germline. Here the CDR3 DNA reads TGTGCCAGCAGCTTAAATGGACTAGACCAAGAGACCCAGTACTTC. Its protein product is CASSLNGLDQETQYF.

V usage is TRBV7-2 and J usage is TRBJ2-2; 10 bases agree with TRBD2. The CDR3 extends over 16 amino acids. The germline CDR1 and CDR2 sequences are SGHTA and FQGNSA. J gave up 6 bases and V 1 base, and 5 bases lay outside the gene matches. The CDR3 DNA reads as TGTGCCAGCAGCTTAGGGCCTAGCGGGAGAGCCGGGGAGCTGTTTTTT. Translated, it gives CASSLGPSGRAGELFF.

This chain links TRBV28 with TRBJ1-5; 10 nucleotides agree with TRBD1. The CDR3 is 15 residues long. The V segment lost 6 bases and the J segment 3 bases; nucleotides outside the gene matches: 5. Germline loops: CDR1 MDHEN, CDR2 SYDVKM. The CDR3, as DNA: TGTGCCAGCAGGGAGACAGGGGGCTACAATCAGCCCCAGCATTTT. It specifies CASRETGGYNQPQHF.

The chain has TRBV5-4 and TRBJ2-2; D call uncertain. The V gene's germline CDR1 is SGHNT and CDR2 YYREEE (reference sequence). This CDR3 contains 12 residues. V shed 2 bases and J shed 8 bases, with 7 bases lying between them. The CDR3 spells CASSFISGELFF. CDR3 in DNA: TGTGCCAGCAGCTTTATCTCTGGGGAGCTGTTTTTT.

V and J are TRBV18 and TRBJ2-5; D might be TRBD1 (7 bases). V shed 2 bases and J shed 2 bases, with 9 bases lying between them. The CDR3 is 14 amino acids. Per the germline V gene, CDR1 is KGHSH and CDR2 is LQKENI. CDR3: CASSPSGGQETQYF. CDR3 sequence (DNA): TGTGCCAGCTCACCATCAGGGGGGCAAGAGACCCAGTACTTC.